The 5 T cell receptor beta chains below were found in one sample sequenced in a study of sequential checkpoint blockade in melanoma. Assay used: immunoSEQ multiplex PCR; TCRdb lists only in-frame clones, some missing. The profile shows over 9,500 clones, roughly 76% of them singletons. Treatment specified: randomized to nivolumab then ipilimumab (arm A) or the reverse (arm B). The sample consisted of CD8+ T cells sorted from blood (inferred from file names), taken from a patient given nivolumab and ipilimumab in sequence. Receptors were obtained from a human donor with melanoma.

The V and J genes are TRBV2 and TRBJ2-1; 9 bases align to TRBD1. Germline V gene data show CDR1 as SNHLY and CDR2 as FYNNEI. The CDR3 has 19 amino acids. J gave up 2 bases and V 5 bases, and 16 bases lay outside the gene matches. CDR3 loop: CASSPGGVETGGPYNEQFF. The CDR3 coding sequence is TGTGCCAGCAGTCCGGGGGGAGTTGAGACAGGGGGACCCTACAATGAGCAGTTCTTC.

The rearrangement uses TRBV19 and TRBJ2-7, with 9 bases identical to TRBD1. V lost 5 bases, J lost 5 bases, and 7 bases stayed unmatched. Germline V gene lookup returns CDR1 LNHDA and CDR2 SQIVND (reference sequence). This CDR3 contains 14 residues. CDR3 DNA: TGTGCCAGTAGTGCCTACAGGGGGCAGAACGAGCAGTACTTC. Translation: CASSAYRGQNEQYF.

This clone has more than one count but fewer than ten. The V and J genes are TRBV9 and TRBJ2-5, with TRBD2 identical over 13 bases. Trimming at V came to 4 bases and at J to 5 bases, leaving 5 bases not matched to a gene. The length of the CDR3 is 15 residues. Germline V gene data show CDR1 as SGDLS and CDR2 as YYNGEE. CDR3 in DNA: TGTGCCAGCAGCCGGACTAGCGGGAGCTATGAGACCCAGTACTTC. The encoded protein is CASSRTSGSYETQYF.

The V call is TRBV29-1, the J call TRBJ1-5, with 7 bases that match TRBD1. Germline assignment: CDR1 SQVTM and CDR2 ANQGSEA. V was pared by 3 bases and J by 1 base, with 6 bases of the junction left unmatched. This CDR3 has 15 residues. As DNA, the CDR3 is TGCAGCGTTGAGGGGACAGAATCCAGCAATCAGCCCCAGCATTTT. Translation: CSVEGTESSNQPQHF.

The chain joins TRBV27 to TRBJ2-4; D may be TRBD2 (5 bases). The V gene's germline CDR1 is MNHEY and CDR2 SMNVEV (reference sequence). V was cut by 2 bases and J by 3 bases, with 5 bases left in between. The CDR3 covers 13 residues. The CDR3 spells CASSLSGKNIQYF. The CDR3 DNA sequence: TGTGCCAGCAGTTTAAGCGGCAAAAACATTCAGTACTTC.